This TCR beta chain derives from a study of control samples from healthy donors and cancer patients. Profiling relied on immunoSEQ multiplex PCR, and the TCRdb table lists in-frame clones only, not all of them. This sample carries about 110,000 clones, just under 85% of them seen once, and the ten largest clones take approximately 7%. Germline assignment: CDR1 GTSNPN and CDR2 SVGIG (reference sequence). V was cut by 1 base and J by 9 bases, with 16 bases left in between. This CDR3 has 15 amino acids. The J gene is TRBJ1-6, the V gene TRBV30; D unclear. Material: blood. The TCR sequence derives from a man aged 18 to 29 in good health. CDR3 sequence: CAWSGMDVRGSPLHF. The CDR3 bases are TGTGCCTGGAGTGGAATGGACGTCCGGGGTTCACCCCTCCACTTT.